These T cell receptor beta chains were read from a single sample in a study of T cells in Graves' hyperthyroidism and ophthalmopathy. TCRdb re-called the multiplex PCR reads with MiXCR, one entry per CDR3 protein. The repertoire includes about 760,000 distinct CDR3 sequences, around a third of them detected once, and around 29% sits in the top ten. Sequenced material: blood. All receptors derive from a woman between 40 and 55 years old with Graves' hyperthyroidism. Both conserved end residues are part of each CDR3. Fields, in order: clone size, J gene, V gene, D gene, CDR3 length, CDR3 protein, CDR3 DNA. D genes are given only for firm matches. The size of a clone is reported for some rows only, either as once, few or many, or as a class for expanded clones.

many,TRBJ2-7,TRBV20-1,-,12,CSARGYGGTGYF,TGCAGTGCTAGAGGATACGGGGGGACAGGGTACTTC
-,TRBJ2-2,TRBV5-1,TRBD1,13,CASSLTGAGELFF,TGCGCCAGCAGCTTGACAGGGGCTGGGGAGCTGTTTTTT
few,TRBJ2-2,TRBV20-1,-,15,CSARPHGGNTGELFF,TGCAGTGCTAGACCCCACGGGGGGAACACCGGGGAGCTGTTTTTT
many,TRBJ2-5,TRBV12-3/TRBV12-4,-,12,CASSFAMGTQYF,TGTGCCAGCAGCTTCGCCATGGGGACCCAGTACTTC
-,TRBJ2-1,TRBV19,-,14,CASNFRGFGNEQFF,TGTGCCAGCAACTTCAGGGGATTTGGGAATGAGCAGTTCTTC
few,TRBJ1-5,TRBV6-2/TRBV6-3,-,14,CASSQQVSNQPQHF,TGTGCCAGCAGCCAGCAAGTTAGCAATCAGCCCCAGCATTTT
-,TRBJ1-3,TRBV7-9,-,14,CASSSRGRGLTIYF,TGTGCCAGCAGCTCTCGAGGCAGGGGCCTCACCATATATTTT
-,TRBJ2-5,TRBV20-1,TRBD2,16,CSARGLGLAGKETQYF,TGCAGTGCTAGGGGCCTGGGACTAGCGGGGAAAGAGACCCAGTACTTC
many,TRBJ1-2,TRBV10-1,TRBD1,15,CASSEGTGPSYGYTF,TGCGCCAGCAGTGAGGGGACAGGGCCTTCATATGGCTACACCTTC
-,TRBJ1-2,TRBV29-1,TRBD1,12,CSANRGLDGYTF,TGCAGCGCGAACAGGGGGCTGGATGGCTACACCTTC
-,TRBJ1-2,TRBV28,TRBD1,12,CASRTGGNGYTF,TGTGCCAGCAGAACAGGGGGGAACGGCTACACCTTC
-,TRBJ1-6,TRBV7-2,-,14,CASSLARDQVTLHF,TGTGCCAGCAGCTTAGCCAGGGACCAGGTCACCCTCCACTTT
few,TRBJ2-7,TRBV19,TRBD1,14,CASSVSGGTYEQYF,TGTGCCAGTAGTGTCTCAGGGGGTACCTACGAGCAGTACTTC
-,TRBJ2-7,TRBV6-1,TRBD2,14,CASSQREGRDEQYF,TGTGCCAGCAGCCAGCGGGAGGGCCGCGACGAGCAGTACTTC
-,TRBJ1-5,TRBV6-1,TRBD1,13,CASERQGQEPQHF,TGTGCCAGCGAGAGACAGGGTCAGGAGCCCCAGCATTTT
many,TRBJ1-1,TRBV19,-,11,CASTEGSEAFF,TGTGCCAGTACCGAGGGATCTGAAGCTTTCTTT
few,TRBJ1-2,TRBV20-1,TRBD1,13,CSASRDRGAGYTF,TGCAGTGCTAGTAGGGACAGGGGCGCTGGCTACACCTTC
-,TRBJ2-2,TRBV4-3,-,12,CASSQDPRGLFF,TGCGCCAGCAGCCAAGATCCACGGGGGCTGTTTTTT
-,TRBJ1-2,TRBV20-1,-,12,CSAVRGSEGYTF,TGCAGTGCCGTCCGGGGCTCGGAGGGCTACACCTTC
-,TRBJ1-1,TRBV4-2,-,15,CASSQDDSGPTEAFF,TGTGCCAGCAGCCAAGATGATTCCGGCCCGACTGAAGCTTTCTTT
-,TRBJ2-5,TRBV5-1,-,14,CASSLGGSAETQYF,TGCGCCAGCAGCTTGGGAGGTAGTGCGGAGACCCAGTACTTC
-,TRBJ2-4,TRBV29-1,TRBD1,11,CSVDREDIQYF,TGCAGCGTCGACAGGGAAGACATTCAGTACTTC
many,TRBJ1-5,TRBV20-1,-,14,CSASADYSNQPQHF,TGCAGTGCTAGTGCAGATTATAGCAATCAGCCCCAGCATTTT
-,TRBJ1-1,TRBV7-2,-,14,CASSPVDAITEAFF,TGTGCCAGCAGCCCGGTTGATGCGATTACTGAAGCTTTCTTT
many,TRBJ2-7,TRBV7-3,TRBD2,15,CASSERSGSGYEQYF,TGTGCCAGCAGCGAGAGGAGCGGGAGTGGGTACGAGCAGTACTTC
-,TRBJ2-2,TRBV11-3,-,15,CAWMVSRGLTGELFF,TGTGCCTGGATGGTGTCCCGAGGCCTGACCGGGGAGCTGTTTTTT